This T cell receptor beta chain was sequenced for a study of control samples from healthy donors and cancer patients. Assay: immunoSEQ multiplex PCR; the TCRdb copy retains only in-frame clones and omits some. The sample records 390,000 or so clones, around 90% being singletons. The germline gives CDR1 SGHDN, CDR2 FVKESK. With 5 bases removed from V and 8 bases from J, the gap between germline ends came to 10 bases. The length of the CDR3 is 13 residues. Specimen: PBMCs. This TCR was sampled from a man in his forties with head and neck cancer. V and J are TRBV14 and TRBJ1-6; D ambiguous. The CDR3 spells CASSGFNDSPLHF. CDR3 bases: TGTGCCAGCAGCGGGTTCAACGATTCACCCCTCCACTTT.